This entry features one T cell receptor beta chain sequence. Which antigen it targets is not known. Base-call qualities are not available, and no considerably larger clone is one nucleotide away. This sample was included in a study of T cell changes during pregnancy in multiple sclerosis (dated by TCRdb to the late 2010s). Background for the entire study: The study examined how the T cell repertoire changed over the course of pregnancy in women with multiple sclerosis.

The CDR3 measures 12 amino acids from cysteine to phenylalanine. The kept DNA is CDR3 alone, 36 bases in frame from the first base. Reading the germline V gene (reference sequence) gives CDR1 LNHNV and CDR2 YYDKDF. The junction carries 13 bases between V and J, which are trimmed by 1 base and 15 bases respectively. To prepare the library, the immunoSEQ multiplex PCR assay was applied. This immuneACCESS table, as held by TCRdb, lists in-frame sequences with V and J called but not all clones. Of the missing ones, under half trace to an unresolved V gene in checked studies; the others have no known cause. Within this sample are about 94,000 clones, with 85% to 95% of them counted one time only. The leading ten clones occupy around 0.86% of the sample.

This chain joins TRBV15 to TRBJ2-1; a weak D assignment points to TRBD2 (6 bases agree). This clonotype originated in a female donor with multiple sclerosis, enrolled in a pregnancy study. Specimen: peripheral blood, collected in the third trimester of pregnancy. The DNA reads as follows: TGTGCCACCAGCAGAGGGGGGGTCCGTCTGTTCTTC. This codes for CATSRGGVRLFF.